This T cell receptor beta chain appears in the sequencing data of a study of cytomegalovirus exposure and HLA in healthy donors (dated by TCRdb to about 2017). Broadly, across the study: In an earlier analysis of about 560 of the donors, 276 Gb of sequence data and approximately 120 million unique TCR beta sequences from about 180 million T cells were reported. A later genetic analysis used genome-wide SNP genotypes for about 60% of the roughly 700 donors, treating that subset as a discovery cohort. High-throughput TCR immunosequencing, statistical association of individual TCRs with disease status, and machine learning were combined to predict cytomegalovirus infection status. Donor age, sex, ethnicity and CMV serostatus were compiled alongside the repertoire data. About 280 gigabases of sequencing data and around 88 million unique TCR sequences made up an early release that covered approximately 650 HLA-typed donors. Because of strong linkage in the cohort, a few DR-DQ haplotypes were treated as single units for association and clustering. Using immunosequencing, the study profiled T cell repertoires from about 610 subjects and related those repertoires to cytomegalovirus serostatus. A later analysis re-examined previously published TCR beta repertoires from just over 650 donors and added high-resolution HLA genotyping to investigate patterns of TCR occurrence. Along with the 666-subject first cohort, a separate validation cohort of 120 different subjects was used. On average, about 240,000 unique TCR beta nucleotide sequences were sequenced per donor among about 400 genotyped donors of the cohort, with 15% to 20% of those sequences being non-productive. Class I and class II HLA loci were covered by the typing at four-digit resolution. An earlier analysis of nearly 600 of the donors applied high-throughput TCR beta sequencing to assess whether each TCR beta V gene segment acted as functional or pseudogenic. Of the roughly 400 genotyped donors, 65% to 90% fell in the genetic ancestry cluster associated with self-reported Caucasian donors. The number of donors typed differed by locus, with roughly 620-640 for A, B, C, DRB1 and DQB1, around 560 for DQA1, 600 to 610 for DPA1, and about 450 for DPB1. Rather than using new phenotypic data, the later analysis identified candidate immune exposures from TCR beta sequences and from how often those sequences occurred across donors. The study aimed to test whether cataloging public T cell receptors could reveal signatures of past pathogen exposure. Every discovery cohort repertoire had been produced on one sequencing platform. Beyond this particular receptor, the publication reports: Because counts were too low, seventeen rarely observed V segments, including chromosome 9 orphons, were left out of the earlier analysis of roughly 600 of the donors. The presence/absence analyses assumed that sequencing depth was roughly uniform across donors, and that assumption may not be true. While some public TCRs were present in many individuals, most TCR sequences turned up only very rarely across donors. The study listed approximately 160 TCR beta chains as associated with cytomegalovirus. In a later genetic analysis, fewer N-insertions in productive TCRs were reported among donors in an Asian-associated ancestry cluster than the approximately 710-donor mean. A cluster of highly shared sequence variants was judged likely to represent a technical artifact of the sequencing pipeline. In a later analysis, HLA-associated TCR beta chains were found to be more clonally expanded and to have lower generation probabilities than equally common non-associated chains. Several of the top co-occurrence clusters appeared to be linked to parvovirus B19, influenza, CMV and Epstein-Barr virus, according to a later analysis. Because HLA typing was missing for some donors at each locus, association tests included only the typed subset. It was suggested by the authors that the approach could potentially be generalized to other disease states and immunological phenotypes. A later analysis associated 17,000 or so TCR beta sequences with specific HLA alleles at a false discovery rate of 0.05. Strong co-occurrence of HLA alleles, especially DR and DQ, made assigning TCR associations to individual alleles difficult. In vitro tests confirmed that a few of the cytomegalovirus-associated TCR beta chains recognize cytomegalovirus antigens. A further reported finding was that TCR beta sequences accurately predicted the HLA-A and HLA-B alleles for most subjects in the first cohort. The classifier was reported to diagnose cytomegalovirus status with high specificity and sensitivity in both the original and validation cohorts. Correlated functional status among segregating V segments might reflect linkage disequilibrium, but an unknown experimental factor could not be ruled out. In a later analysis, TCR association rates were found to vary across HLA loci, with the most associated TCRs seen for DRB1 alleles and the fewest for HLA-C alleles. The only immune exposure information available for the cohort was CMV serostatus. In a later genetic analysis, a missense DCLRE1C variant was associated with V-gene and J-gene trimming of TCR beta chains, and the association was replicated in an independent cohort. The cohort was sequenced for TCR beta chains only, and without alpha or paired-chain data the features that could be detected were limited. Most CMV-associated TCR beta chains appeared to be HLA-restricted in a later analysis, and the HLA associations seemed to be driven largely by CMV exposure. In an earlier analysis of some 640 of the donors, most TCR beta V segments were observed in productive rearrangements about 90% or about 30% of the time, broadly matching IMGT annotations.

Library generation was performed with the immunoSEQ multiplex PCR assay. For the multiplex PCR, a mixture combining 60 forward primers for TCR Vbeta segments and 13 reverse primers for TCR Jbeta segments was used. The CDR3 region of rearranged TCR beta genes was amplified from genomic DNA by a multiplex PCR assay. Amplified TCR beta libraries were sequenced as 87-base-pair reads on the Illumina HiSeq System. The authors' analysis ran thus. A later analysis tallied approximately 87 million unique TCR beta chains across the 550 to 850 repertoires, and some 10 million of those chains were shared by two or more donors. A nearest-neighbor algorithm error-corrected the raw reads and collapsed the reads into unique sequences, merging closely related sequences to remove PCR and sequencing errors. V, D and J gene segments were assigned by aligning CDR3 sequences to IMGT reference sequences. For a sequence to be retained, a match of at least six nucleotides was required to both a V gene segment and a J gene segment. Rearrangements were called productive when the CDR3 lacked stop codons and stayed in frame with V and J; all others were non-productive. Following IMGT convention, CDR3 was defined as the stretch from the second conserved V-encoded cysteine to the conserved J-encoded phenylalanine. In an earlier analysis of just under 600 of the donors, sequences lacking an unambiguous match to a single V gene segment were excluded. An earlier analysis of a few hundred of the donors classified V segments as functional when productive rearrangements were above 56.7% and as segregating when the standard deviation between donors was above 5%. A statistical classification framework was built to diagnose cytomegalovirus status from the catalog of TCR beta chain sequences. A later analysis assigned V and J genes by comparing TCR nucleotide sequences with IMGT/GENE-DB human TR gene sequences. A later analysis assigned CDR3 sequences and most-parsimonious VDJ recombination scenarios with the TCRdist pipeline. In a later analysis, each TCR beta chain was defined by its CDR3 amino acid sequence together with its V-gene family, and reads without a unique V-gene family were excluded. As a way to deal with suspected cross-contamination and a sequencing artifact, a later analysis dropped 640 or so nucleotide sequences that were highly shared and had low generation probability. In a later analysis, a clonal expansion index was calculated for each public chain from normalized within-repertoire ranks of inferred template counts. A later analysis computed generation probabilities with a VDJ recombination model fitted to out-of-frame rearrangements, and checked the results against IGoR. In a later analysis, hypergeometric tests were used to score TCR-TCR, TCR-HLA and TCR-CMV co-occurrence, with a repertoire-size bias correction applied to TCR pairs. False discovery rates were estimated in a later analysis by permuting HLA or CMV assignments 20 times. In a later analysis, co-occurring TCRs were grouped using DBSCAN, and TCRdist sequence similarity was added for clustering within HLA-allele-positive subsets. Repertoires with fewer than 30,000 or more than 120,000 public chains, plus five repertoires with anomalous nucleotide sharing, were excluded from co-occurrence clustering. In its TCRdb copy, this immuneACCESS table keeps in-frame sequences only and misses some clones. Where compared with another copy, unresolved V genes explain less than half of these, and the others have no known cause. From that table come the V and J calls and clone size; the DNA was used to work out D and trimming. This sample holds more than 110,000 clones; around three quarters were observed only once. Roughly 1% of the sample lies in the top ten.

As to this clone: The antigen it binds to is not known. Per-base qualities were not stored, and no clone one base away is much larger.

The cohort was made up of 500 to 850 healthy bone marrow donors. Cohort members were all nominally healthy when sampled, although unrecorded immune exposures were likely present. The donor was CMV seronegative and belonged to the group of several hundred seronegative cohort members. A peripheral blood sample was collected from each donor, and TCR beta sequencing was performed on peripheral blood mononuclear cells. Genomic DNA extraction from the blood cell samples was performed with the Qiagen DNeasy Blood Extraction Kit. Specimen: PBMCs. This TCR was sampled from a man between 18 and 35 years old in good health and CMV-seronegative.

Here the CDR3 is given as CASSLSTGGDYGYTF. The bases are TGTGCCAGCAGCTTATCGACAGGGGGAGACTATGGCTACACCTTC. The chain is assembled from TRBV7-9 and TRBJ1-2, and TRBD1 matches 9 of the central bases. V ends up 2 bases short and J 3 bases short, with an unmatched junction base count of 4. As encoded in the germline V gene (reference sequence), CDR1 is SEHNR while CDR2 is FQNEAQ. The CDR3 contains 15 residues, cysteine and phenylalanine counted. The entry retains the CDR3 DNA only, 45 bases that are in frame from base 1.